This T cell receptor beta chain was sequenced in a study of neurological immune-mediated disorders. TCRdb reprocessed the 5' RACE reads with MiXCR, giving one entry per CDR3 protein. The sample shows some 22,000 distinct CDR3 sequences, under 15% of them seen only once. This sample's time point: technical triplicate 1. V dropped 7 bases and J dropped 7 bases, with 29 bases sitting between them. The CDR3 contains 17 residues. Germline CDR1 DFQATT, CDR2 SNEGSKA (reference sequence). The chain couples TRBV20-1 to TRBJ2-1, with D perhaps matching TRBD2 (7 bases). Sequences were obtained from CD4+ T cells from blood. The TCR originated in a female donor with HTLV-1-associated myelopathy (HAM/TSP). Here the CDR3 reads CSVGVATSWRGGNEQFF. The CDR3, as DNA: TGCAGTGTAGGGGTGGCGACTAGCTGGAGAGGGGGGAATGAGCAGTTCTTC.